The rows below give T cell receptor beta chains drawn from one sample of a study of Ad26.COV2.S vaccination and SARS-CoV-2 variants. The data were produced by immunoSEQ multiplex PCR, yet TCRdb's version contains in-frame clones alone and is incomplete. This sample has about 350,000 clones, with about 87% found just once. Sequencing was performed on peripheral blood, taken in a trial of Ad26.COV2.S vaccine versus placebo. All receptors come from a person between 18 and 60 years old who received the Ad26.COV2.S COVID-19 vaccine or a placebo. CDR3s include the opening cysteine and the closing phenylalanine or tryptophan. A D gene is named only where the DNA matches it firmly. Clone size is stated in some rows and not others, as once, few, many or a class when expanded.

size: -; J: TRBJ2-7; D: TRBD2; V: TRBV19; DNA: TGTGCCAGTAGTAATCCCGGGACTAGAGCCTACGAGCAGTACTTC; CDR3: CASSNPGTRAYEQYF
size: -; J: TRBJ1-2; D: -; V: TRBV25-1; DNA: TGTGCCAGCAGTGAGCAGGGCTATGGCTACACCTTC; CDR3: CASSEQGYGYTF
size: -; J: TRBJ1-1; D: TRBD1; V: TRBV30; DNA: TGTGCCGGACTGCTTTTCAGGGGGCGCGGGGCAATCAACACTGAAGCTTTCTTT; CDR3: CAGLLFRGRGAINTEAFF
size: -; J: TRBJ2-3; D: TRBD2; V: TRBV19; DNA: TGTGCCAGTACCACCACGGTAGCGGGGGGCACGGATACGCAGTATTTT; CDR3: CASTTTVAGGTDTQYF
size: -; J: TRBJ2-7; D: -; V: TRBV11-1; DNA: TGTGCCAGCAGCTTCAGGGTTTCCGGGGACTACGAGCAGTACTTC; CDR3: CASSFRVSGDYEQYF
size: -; J: TRBJ1-6; D: -; V: TRBV25-1; DNA: TGTGCCAGCAGTGCTACAGGGACTTGGGGTTCACCCCTCCACTTT; CDR3: CASSATGTWGSPLHF
size: -; J: TRBJ1-3; D: -; V: TRBV4-3; DNA: TGCGCCAGCAGCCAAGATTCGTTTCGGAGGAACACCATATATTTT; CDR3: CASSQDSFRRNTIYF
size: -; J: TRBJ1-5; D: TRBD1; V: TRBV7-9; DNA: TGTGCCAGCACTACGGACAGGGGATATAGCAATCAGCCCCAGCATTTT; CDR3: CASTTDRGYSNQPQHF
size: once; J: TRBJ2-1; D: TRBD1; V: TRBV19; DNA: TGTGCCAGTAGTCCCGGGACAGGCAATGAGCAGTTCTTC; CDR3: CASSPGTGNEQFF
size: -; J: TRBJ1-1; D: -; V: TRBV4-3; DNA: TGCGCCAGCAGCCAAGAAGCGGAGACTGAAGCTTTCTTT; CDR3: CASSQEAETEAFF
size: -; J: TRBJ1-4; D: TRBD1; V: TRBV28; DNA: TGTGCCAGTTGGGACAGGCTAGAAGAAGCAACTAATGAAAAACTGTTTTTT; CDR3: CASWDRLEEATNEKLFF
size: few; J: TRBJ2-7; D: TRBD2; V: TRBV2; DNA: TGTGCCAGCAGACGGGGACTAGCGGGAGACACTCTTACCTACGAGCAGTACTTC; CDR3: CASRRGLAGDTLTYEQYF
size: -; J: TRBJ2-2; D: -; V: TRBV11-2; DNA: TGTGCCAGCAGCTTAGGGGGCACCGGGGAGCTGTTTTTT; CDR3: CASSLGGTGELFF
size: -; J: TRBJ2-3; D: -; V: TRBV5-1; DNA: TGCGCCAGCAGCCCAGGGACTCTTATAAGCACAGATACGCAGTATTTT; CDR3: CASSPGTLISTDTQYF
size: -; J: TRBJ2-1; D: -; V: TRBV7-9; DNA: TGTGCCAGCACCCTATTCATTAGCGATTATAGTGAGCAGTTCTTC; CDR3: CASTLFISDYSEQFF